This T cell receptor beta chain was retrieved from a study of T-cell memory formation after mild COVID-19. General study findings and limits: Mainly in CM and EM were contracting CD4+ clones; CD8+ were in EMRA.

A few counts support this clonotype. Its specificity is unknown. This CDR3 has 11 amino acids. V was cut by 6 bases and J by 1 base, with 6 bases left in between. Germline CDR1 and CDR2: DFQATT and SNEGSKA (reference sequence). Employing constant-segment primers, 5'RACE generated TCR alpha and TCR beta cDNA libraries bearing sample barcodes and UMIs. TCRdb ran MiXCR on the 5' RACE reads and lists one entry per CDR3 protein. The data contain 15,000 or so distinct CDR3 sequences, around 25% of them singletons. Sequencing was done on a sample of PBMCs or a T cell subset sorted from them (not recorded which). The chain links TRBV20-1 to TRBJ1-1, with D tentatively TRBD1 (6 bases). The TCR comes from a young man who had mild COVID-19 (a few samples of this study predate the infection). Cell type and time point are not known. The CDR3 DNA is TGCAGTGCCAGGGGGAACACTGAAGCTTTCTTT. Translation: CSARGNTEAFF.